This TCR beta chain originates from a study of blood T cell repertoires in COVID-19. Profiling relied on immunoSEQ multiplex PCR, and the TCRdb table lists in-frame clones only, not all of them. The data hold over 400,000 clones, with 85% to 90% observed a single time. V trimming: 4 bases; J trimming: 6 bases; junction bases outside the gene matches: 7. Germline lookup yields CDR1 SGDLS and CDR2 YYNGEE. The CDR3 covers 16 residues. The sequencing sample was made of peripheral blood. The TCR sequence derives from a woman aged 45-59 years with COVID-19, enrolled during active disease. The chain employs TRBV9 and TRBJ2-2; 12 positions agree with TRBD2. The DNA for the CDR3 is TGTGCCAGCAGCCCTAGCGGGGGGGCTGGGGCCGGGGAGCTGTTTTTT. It translates to CASSPSGGAGAGELFF.